The 12 T cell receptor beta chains in this list originate from one sample, sequenced in a study of T cell responses to AZD1222 COVID-19 vaccine. Libraries were prepared by immunoSEQ multiplex PCR; TCRdb keeps only in-frame clonotypes and omits some of them. The sample lists roughly 100,000 clones, 85% to 90% seen once, with over 4.5% in the top ten. Specimen: peripheral blood, collected on day 0 of AZD1222 vaccination. The receptors were gathered from an adult in good health.

The V gene is TRBV29-1, the J gene TRBJ1-1; D may be TRBD1 (5 bases). Per the germline V gene, CDR1 is SQVTM and CDR2 is ANQGSEA. Trimming left V 3 bases short and J 3 bases short, with 8 bases between. The CDR3 contains 12 residues. The CDR3 nucleotides read TGCAGCGTTGACCAGGGATACACTGAAGCTTTCTTT. Translation: CSVDQGYTEAFF.

The V and J genes are TRBV6-2 or TRBV6-3 and TRBJ1-1, with D perhaps matching TRBD1 (5 bases). The CDR3 runs 18 residues. Looked up from germline, CDR1 is MNHEY and CDR2 is SVGEGT. The V end was cut by 0 bases, the J end by 1 base, with 18 bases between. Here the CDR3 reads CASSYSGGRAGRNTEAFF. The DNA of the CDR3 is TGTGCCAGCAGTTACTCAGGAGGTCGGGCAGGGAGGAACACTGAAGCTTTCTTT.

V usage is TRBV28 and J usage is TRBJ2-6, with D unresolved. CDR1 and CDR2 (germline): MDHEN, SYDVKM. The CDR3 length is 13 residues. Trimming removed 6 bases from V and 0 bases from J, with 3 bases in between. The CDR3 nucleotides are TGTGCCAGCAGCCTCTCTGGGGCCAACGTCCTGACTTTC. This sequence encodes CASSLSGANVLTF.

The rearrangement joins TRBV7-2 to TRBJ2-1, with unresolved D. V lost 2 bases, J lost 9 bases, and 5 bases lay in between. CDR1 and CDR2 (germline): SGHTA, FQGNSA. This CDR3 contains 11 residues. CDR3 bases: TGTGCCAGCAGCTTAAGAGGTGAGCAGTTCTTC. Translating it yields CASSLRGEQFF.

This clone was seen just once. The chain's CDR3 is CASSLQAYSYNSPLHF. The DNA of the CDR3 is TGCGCCAGCAGCTTACAGGCTTACTCCTATAATTCACCCCTCCACTTT. The chain couples TRBV5-1 to TRBJ1-6; a possible D gene is TRBD1 (5 bases). The germline V and J ends were trimmed by 2 bases and 0 bases, with 9 bases remaining between them. This CDR3 has 16 residues. The germline gives CDR1 SGHRS, CDR2 YFSETQ.

The chain combines TRBV7-9 with TRBJ2-1, with 10 positions matching TRBD1. In germline, CDR1 is SEHNR, CDR2 FQNEAQ (reference sequence). The V segment lost 5 bases and the J segment 10 bases; nucleotides outside the gene matches: 8. The CDR3 runs 14 residues. CDR3 nucleotides: TGTGCCAGCAGCCACCGGGACAGGGGACGAGAGCAGTTCTTC. Translating gives CASSHRDRGREQFF.

This clone was observed a few times. The V call is TRBV28, the J call TRBJ1-3; no firm D call. Between the trimmed V and J ends, which lost 7 bases and 4 bases, there was a span of 17 bases. Germline CDR1 MDHEN, CDR2 SYDVKM. The CDR3 contains 15 residues. The CDR3 sequence is CASTRRFQSGNTIYF. The CDR3 nucleotides are TGTGCCAGCACCCGCCGGTTCCAGAGCGGAAACACCATATATTTT.

The chain has TRBV7-2 and TRBJ2-7, with D uncertain. V lost 4 bases and J 7 bases, leaving 14 bases between the germline ends. There are 13 residues in the CDR3. From germline, CDR1 is SGHTA and CDR2 FQGNSA. This chain's CDR3 is CASSSPPAREQYF. Written as DNA, the CDR3 is TGTGCCAGCAGCTCACCCCCGGCAAGGGAGCAGTACTTC.

The chain recombines TRBV27 with TRBJ2-7, with a possible D match to TRBD2 (7 bases). This CDR3 spans 12 amino acids. Trimming took off 9 bases at V and 2 bases at J, with 11 bases between the two ends. CDR1 is MNHEY and CDR2 is SMNVEV in the germline V gene (reference sequence). As DNA, the CDR3 is TGTGCCAGAGGGGGGGAGGCCTACGAGCAGTACTTC. This encodes CARGGEAYEQYF.

The genes are TRBV19 and TRBJ1-1; perhaps TRBD1 as D (5 bases). V lost 5 bases and J 1 base, leaving 14 bases between the germline ends. The CDR3 length is 15 residues. Germline V lookup: CDR1 LNHDA, CDR2 SQIVND (reference sequence). CDR3 in amino acids: CASSFRQNQNTEAFF. DNA of the CDR3: TGTGCCAGTAGTTTTCGACAGAACCAGAACACTGAAGCTTTCTTT.

This clone was counted once. The V and J genes are TRBV18 and TRBJ2-1, with a weak D call TRBD1 (6 bases). Trimming removed 8 bases at V and 5 bases at J, with 19 bases between. Germline values: CDR1 KGHSH, CDR2 LQKENI. The CDR3 contains 15 residues. The CDR3 DNA is TGTGCCAGCACGACCCAGGGGTATACCGACAATGAGCAGTTCTTC. Protein: CASTTQGYTDNEQFF.

This chain links TRBV25-1 with TRBJ2-1; D remains ambiguous. The CDR3 totals 12 residues. The germline CDR1 and CDR2 sequences are MGHDK and SYGVNS. V was shortened by 1 base and J by 6 bases, with 4 bases between the two germline ends. The CDR3 spells CASSEWVNEQFF. The CDR3 bases are TGTGCCAGCAGTGAATGGGTCAATGAGCAGTTCTTC.